One sample yielded the 6 T cell receptor beta chains listed below, sequenced in a study of CD8+CD57+ T cells in acquired aplastic anemia. CDR3 and TCR beta VDJ profiling relied on a genomic DNA template. TCRdb analysed the reads with MiXCR anew, one entry per CDR3 protein. This sample yields over 250,000 distinct CDR3 sequences, of which 45% to 65% are seen a single time; roughly 1.2% belongs to the top ten. Patients included in sequencing had previously demonstrated CD8+CD57+ cell expansion by flow cytometry. What was sequenced was sorted CD4+, CD8+, or CD8+CD57+ T cells (not recorded which) from PBMCs. The receptors were sampled from a human donor with aplastic anemia.

The chain has TRBV7-9 and TRBJ2-1; D perhaps matches TRBD2 (5 bases). The CDR3 covers 14 residues. The V gene's germline CDR1 is SEHNR and CDR2 FQNEAQ (reference sequence). Trimming shortened V by 2 bases and J by 4 bases, and 9 bases separated the two germline ends. The CDR3 region is CASSLSAAYNEQFF. In nucleotides, the CDR3 is TGTGCCAGCAGCTTATCAGCGGCTTACAATGAGCAGTTCTTC. Using reference TRBV7-9 and TRBJ2-1 for the parts outside the CDR3, the full variable domain is DTGVSQNPRHKITKRGQNVTFRCDPISEHNRLYWYRQTLGQGPEFLTYFQNEAQLEKSRLLSDRFSAERPKGSFSTLEIQRTEQGDSAMYLCASSLSAAYNEQFFGPGTRLTVL.

The rearrangement uses TRBV20-1 and TRBJ2-7; a possible D gene is TRBD1 (8 bases). Germline lookup yields CDR1 DFQATT and CDR2 SNEGSKA (reference sequence). The CDR3 length is 14 residues. The V end was cut by 5 bases, the J end by 0 bases, with 14 bases between. This CDR3 reads CSAVTGGDSYEQYF. The DNA for the CDR3 is TGCAGTGCTGTAACAGGGGGGGACTCCTACGAGCAGTACTTC.

The chain joins TRBV7-6 to TRBJ2-3; no firm D call. Trimming shortened V by 6 bases and J by 3 bases, and 16 bases separated the two germline ends. CDR1 SGHVS and CDR2 FNYEAQ come from the germline V gene. This CDR3 has 15 amino acids. The CDR3 reads CASSSDPPRTDTQYF. In nucleotides, the CDR3 is TGTGCCAGCAGTTCGGACCCCCCTCGGACAGATACGCAGTATTTT.

The chain combines TRBV7-8 with TRBJ1-4, with 8 positions matching TRBD1. Trimming at V came to 2 bases and at J to 7 bases, leaving 3 bases not matched to a gene. CDR1 is SGHVS and CDR2 is FQNEAQ in the germline V gene. The CDR3 spans 14 residues. The CDR3 coding sequence is TGTGCCAGCAGCTTAAGACAGGGGAGTGAAAAACTGTTTTTT. Translated, it gives CASSLRQGSEKLFF.

The V and J genes are TRBV2 and TRBJ2-1; 8 bases align to TRBD2. Unmatched junction bases numbered 7, after V lost 9 bases and J lost 3 bases. The CDR3 is made up of 14 amino acids. Germline CDR1 is SNHLY and CDR2 is FYNNEI. The CDR3 region has the DNA TGTGCCAGTGCCTCGCTAGCGGGCTACAATGAGCAGTTCTTC. Translated: CASASLAGYNEQFF.

In its sample, this clonotype was seen many times. This sequence joins TRBV7-2 and TRBJ2-2; 9 bases are shared with TRBD2. Looked up from germline, CDR1 is SGHTA and CDR2 is FQGNSA. V trimming: 5 bases; J trimming: 7 bases; junction bases outside the gene matches: 8. The CDR3 is made up of 15 amino acids. DNA for the CDR3: TGTGCCAGCAGCCCTCTTATAGCGGGAGTCGGGGAGCTGTTTTTT. Its translation: CASSPLIAGVGELFF.